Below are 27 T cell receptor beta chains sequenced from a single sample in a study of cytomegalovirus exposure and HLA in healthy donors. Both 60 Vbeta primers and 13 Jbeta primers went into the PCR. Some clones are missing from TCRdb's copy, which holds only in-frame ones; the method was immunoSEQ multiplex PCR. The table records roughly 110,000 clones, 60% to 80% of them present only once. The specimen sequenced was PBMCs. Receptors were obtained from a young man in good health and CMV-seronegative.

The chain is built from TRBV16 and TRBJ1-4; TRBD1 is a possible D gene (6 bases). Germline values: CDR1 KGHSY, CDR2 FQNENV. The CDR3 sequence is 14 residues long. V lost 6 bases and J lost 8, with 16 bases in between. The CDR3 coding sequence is TGTGCCAGCAGTCTTTACATTACAGGGGAAAAACTGTTTTTT. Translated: CASSLYITGEKLFF.

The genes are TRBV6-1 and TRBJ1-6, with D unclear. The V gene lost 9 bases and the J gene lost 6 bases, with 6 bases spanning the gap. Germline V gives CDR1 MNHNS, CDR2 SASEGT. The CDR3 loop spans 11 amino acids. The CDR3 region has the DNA TGTGCCAGTCGTCTTAATTCACCCCTCCACTTT. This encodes CASRLNSPLHF.

CDR3 DNA sequence: TGTGCCAGCAGTGGGGACAGGGGGCCATCAGATACGCAGTATTTT. Translation gives CASSGDRGPSDTQYF. The V and J genes are TRBV6-4 and TRBJ2-3, with 12 bases aligning to TRBD1. This CDR3 region has 15 residues. Germline V gene sequence: CDR1 MRHNA, CDR2 SNTAGT. The V gene end was trimmed by 4 bases and the J gene end by 4 bases; junction bases not matched to a gene: 3.

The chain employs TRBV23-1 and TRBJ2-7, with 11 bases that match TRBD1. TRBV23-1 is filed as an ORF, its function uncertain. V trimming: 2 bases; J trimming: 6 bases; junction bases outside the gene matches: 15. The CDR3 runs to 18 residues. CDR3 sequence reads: CASSQTMPGQGGKTEQYF. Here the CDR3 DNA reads TGCGCCAGCAGTCAAACAATGCCGGGACAGGGGGGTAAGACCGAGCAGTACTTC.

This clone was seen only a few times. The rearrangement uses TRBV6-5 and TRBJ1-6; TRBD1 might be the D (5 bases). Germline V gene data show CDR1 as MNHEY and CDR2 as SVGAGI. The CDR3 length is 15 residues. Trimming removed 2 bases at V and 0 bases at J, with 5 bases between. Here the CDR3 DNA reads TGTGCCAGCAGTTACGACAGCTCCTATAATTCACCCCTCCACTTT. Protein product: CASSYDSSYNSPLHF.

The CDR3 here is CATQAVGPYNSPLHF. For the CDR3, the DNA is TGTGCCACGCAAGCAGTGGGCCCTTATAATTCACCCCTCCACTTT. V is TRBV6-5 and J is TRBJ1-6; no definite D call. The CDR3 is 15 amino acids. Germline V gives CDR1 MNHEY, CDR2 SVGAGI. The V and J ends lost 10 bases and 4 bases respectively, with 17 bases between them.

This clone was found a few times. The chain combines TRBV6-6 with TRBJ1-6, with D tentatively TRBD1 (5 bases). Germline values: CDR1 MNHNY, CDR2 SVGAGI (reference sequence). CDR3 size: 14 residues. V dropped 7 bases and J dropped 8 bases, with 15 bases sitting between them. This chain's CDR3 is CASTPRVGDSPLHF. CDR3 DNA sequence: TGTGCCAGCACGCCCAGGGTCGGAGATTCACCCCTCCACTTT.

DNA of the CDR3: TGTGCCAGCAGTTTGCGGACAGGAGCTCAAGAGACCCAGTACTTC. Its translation: CASSLRTGAQETQYF. The genes are TRBV6-6 and TRBJ2-5, with 7 bases fitting TRBD1. The V gene end was trimmed by 4 bases and the J gene end by 2 bases; junction bases not matched to a gene: 7. Looked up from germline, CDR1 is MNHNY and CDR2 is SVGAGI (reference sequence). The CDR3 contains 15 residues.

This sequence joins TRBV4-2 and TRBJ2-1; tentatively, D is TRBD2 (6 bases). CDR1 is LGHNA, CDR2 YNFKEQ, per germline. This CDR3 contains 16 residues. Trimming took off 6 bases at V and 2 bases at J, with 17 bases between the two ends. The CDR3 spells CASSGARGPPYNEQFF. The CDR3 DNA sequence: TGTGCCAGCAGTGGAGCGCGGGGACCACCCTACAATGAGCAGTTCTTC.

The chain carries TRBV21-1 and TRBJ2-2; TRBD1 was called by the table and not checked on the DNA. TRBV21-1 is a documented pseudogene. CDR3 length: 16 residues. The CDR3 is CASSKGGQGCTGELFF. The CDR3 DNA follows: TGTGCCAGCAGCAAAGGGGGACAGGGCTGCACCGGGGAGCTGTTTTTT.

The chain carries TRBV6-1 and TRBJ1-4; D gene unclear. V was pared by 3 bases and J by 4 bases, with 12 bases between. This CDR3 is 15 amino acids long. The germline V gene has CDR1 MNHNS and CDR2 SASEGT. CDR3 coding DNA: TGTGCCAGCAGTGACTCTCCTGGGCTTAATGAAAAACTGTTTTTT. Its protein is CASSDSPGLNEKLFF.

The CDR3 DNA follows: TGTGCCAGCAGTTACTCGAGCGGGGGGGGAAAGACCCAGTACTTC. Residues: CASSYSSGGGKTQYF. The gene calls are TRBV6-5 and TRBJ2-5, with 10 bases fitting TRBD2. V was pared by 0 bases and J by 6 bases, with 4 bases of the junction left unmatched. In germline, CDR1 is MNHEY, CDR2 SVGAGI. This CDR3 region has 15 residues.

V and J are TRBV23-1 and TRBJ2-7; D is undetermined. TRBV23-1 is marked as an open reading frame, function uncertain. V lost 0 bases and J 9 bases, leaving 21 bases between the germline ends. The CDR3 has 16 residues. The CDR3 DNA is TGCGCCAGCAGTCAATCGAACGCGCCCAGAACTCCGGGGCAGTACTTC. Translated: CASSQSNAPRTPGQYF.

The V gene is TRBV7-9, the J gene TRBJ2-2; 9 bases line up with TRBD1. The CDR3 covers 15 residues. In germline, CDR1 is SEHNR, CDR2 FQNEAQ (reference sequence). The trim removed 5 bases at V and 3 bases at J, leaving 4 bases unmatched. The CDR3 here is CASSPRDRDTGELFF. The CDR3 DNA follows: TGTGCCAGCAGCCCCCGGGACAGGGACACCGGGGAGCTGTTTTTT.

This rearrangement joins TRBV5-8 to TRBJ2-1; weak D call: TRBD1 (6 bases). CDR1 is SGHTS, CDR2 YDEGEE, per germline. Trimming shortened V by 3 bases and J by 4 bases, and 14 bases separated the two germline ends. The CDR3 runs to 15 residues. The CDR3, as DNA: TGTGCCAGCAGCTCCGAATTACAGGGTTACAATGAGCAGTTCTTC. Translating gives CASSSELQGYNEQFF.

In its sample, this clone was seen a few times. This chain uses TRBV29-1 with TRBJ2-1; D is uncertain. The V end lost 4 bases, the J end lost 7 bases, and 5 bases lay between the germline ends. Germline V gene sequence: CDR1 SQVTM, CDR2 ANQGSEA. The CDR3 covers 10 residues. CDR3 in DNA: TGCAGCGTTGCCCGGAATGAGCAGTTCTTC. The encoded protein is CSVARNEQFF.

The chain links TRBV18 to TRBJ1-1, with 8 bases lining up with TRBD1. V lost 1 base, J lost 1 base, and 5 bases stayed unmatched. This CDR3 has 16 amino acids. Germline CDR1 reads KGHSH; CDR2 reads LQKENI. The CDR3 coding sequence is TGTGCCAGCTCACCACTCCGGACAGGGAGGAACACTGAAGCTTTCTTT. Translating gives CASSPLRTGRNTEAFF.

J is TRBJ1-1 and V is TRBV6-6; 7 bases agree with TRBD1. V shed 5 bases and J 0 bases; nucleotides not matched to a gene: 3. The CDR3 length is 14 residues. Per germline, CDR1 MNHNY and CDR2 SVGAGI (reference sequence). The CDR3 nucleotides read TGTGCCAGCAGTACCGGGACAGTGAACACTGAAGCTTTCTTT. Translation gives CASSTGTVNTEAFF.

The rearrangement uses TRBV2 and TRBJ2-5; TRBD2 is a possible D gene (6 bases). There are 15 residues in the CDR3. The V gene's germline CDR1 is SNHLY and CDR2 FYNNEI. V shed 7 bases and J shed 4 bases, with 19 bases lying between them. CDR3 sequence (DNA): TGTGCCAGCACCGAGGGGAGGCAGGGAATAGAGACCCAGTACTTC. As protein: CASTEGRQGIETQYF.

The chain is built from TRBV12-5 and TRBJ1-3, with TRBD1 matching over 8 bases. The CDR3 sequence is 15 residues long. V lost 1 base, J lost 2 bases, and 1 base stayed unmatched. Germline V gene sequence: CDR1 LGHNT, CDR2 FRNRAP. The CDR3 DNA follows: TGTGCTAGTGGTTTGGAGACAGGGGCTGGAAACACCATATATTTT. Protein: CASGLETGAGNTIYF.

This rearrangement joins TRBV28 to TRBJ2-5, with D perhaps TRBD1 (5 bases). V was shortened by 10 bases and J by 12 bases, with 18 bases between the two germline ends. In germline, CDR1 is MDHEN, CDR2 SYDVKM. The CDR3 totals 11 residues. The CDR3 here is CATSDSPTEYF. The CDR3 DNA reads TGTGCCACCTCAGACAGTCCCACGGAGTACTTC.

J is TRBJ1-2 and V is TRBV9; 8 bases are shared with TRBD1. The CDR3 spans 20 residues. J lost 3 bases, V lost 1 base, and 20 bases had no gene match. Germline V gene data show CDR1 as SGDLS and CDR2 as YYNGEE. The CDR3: CASSVSLDGDRGDSYYGYTF. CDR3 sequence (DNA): TGTGCCAGCAGCGTAAGTTTAGATGGAGACAGGGGCGATAGTTACTATGGCTACACCTTC.

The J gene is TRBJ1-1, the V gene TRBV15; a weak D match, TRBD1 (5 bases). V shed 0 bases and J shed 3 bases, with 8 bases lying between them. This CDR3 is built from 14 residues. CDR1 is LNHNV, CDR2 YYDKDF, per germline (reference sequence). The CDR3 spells CATSREGADTEAFF. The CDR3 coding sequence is TGTGCCACCAGCAGAGAAGGGGCGGACACTGAAGCTTTCTTT.

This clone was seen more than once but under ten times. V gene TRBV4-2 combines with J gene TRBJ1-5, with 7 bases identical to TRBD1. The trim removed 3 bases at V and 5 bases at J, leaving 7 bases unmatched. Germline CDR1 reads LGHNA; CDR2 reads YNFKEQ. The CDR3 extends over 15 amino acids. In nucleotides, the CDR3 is TGTGCCAGCAGCCACCTAGACAGGGACGATCAGCCCCAGCATTTT. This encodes CASSHLDRDDQPQHF.

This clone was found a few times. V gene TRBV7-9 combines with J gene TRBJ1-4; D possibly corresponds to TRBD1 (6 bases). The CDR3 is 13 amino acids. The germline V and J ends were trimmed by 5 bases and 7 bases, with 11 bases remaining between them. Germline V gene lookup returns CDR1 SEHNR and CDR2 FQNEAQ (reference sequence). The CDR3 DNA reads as TGTGCCAGCAGCGAAGGGACACTTGAAAAACTGTTTTTT. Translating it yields CASSEGTLEKLFF.

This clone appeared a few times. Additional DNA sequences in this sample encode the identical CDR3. The DNA of the CDR3 is TGTGCCAGTAGGCGGACAGGGGGCGTCGAGACCCAGTACTTC. It encodes CASRRTGGVETQYF. The chain has TRBV19 and TRBJ2-5, with TRBD1 matching over 11 bases. The V gene's germline CDR1 is LNHDA and CDR2 SQIVND (reference sequence). V lost 6 bases, J lost 5 bases, and 5 bases stayed unmatched. The CDR3 runs 14 residues.

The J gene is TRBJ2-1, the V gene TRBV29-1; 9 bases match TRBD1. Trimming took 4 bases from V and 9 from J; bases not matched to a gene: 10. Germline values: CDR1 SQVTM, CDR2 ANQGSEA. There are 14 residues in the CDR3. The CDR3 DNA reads TGCAGCGTTGGGTCCGGGACAGGGTATACTGAGCAGTTCTTC. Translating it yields CSVGSGTGYTEQFF.